The present TCR beta chain was sequenced within a study of T cell changes during pregnancy in multiple sclerosis. Here immunoSEQ multiplex PCR was the method, and the copy in TCRdb shows in-frame clones only, minus some. The sample lists 35,000 or so clones, around 91% occurring once. The V and J ends lost 0 bases and 0 bases respectively, with 3 bases between them. The CDR3 runs to 14 residues. Per the germline V gene, CDR1 is MNHEY and CDR2 is SMNVEV (reference sequence). Sequenced here: CD8+ T cells from peripheral blood mononuclear cells, sampled in the third trimester of pregnancy. The sequence came from a female donor with multiple sclerosis, enrolled in a pregnancy study. The chain has TRBV27 and TRBJ1-5; D not certain. The chain's CDR3 is CASSLSYSNQPQHF. CDR3 DNA: TGTGCCAGCAGTTTATCGTATAGCAATCAGCCCCAGCATTTT.